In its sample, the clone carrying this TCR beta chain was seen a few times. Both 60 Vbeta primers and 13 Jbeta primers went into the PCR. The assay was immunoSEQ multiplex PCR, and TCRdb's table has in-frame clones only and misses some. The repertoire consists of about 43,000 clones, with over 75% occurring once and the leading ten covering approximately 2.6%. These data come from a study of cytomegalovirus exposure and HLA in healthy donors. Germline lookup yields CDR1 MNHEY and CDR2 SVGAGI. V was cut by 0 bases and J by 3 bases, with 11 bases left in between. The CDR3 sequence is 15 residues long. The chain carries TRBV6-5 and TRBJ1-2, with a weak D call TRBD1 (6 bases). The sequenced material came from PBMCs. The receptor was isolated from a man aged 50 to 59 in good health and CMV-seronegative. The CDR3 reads CASSYSQGGYYGYTF. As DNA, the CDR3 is TGTGCCAGCAGTTACTCACAGGGAGGGTACTATGGCTACACCTTC.